This TCR beta chain appears in the sequencing data of a study of blood T cell repertoires in COVID-19 (dated by TCRdb to the early 2020s). Background on the whole study: Collaborator samples came from the United States, Italy and Spain and covered acute and convalescent phases of COVID-19. Subjects who had been exposed to COVID-19, were actively infected with it, or had recovered from it provided the deeply sampled blood TCRbeta repertoires that made up the dataset. Where available, HLA class I and class II types were taken from metadata supplied by the sample provider and were not determined by assay-based typing. The samples were drawn from the first 160 participants of the ongoing ImmuneRACE study and from 950 to 1,500 subjects provided by 6 global collaborators. Sample metadata almost always included a de-identified subject ID, COVID-19 status, age in years and sex. The material from the prospective study consisted of cDNA or gDNA derived from T cells, B-cell-depleted T cells, or PBMCs. The repertoires were released in a freely available public database intended as a resource for research on the immune response to SARS-CoV-2.

Turning to this clone: Which antigen it targets is not known. No clone much larger than this one lies a single base away; base qualities are absent. Other DNA variants within this sample encode the same CDR3.

Findings and caveats that apply to the study as a whole: The quantity of clinical and demographic metadata differed by source and by participant and was supplied without curation.

Reading the germline V gene (reference sequence) gives CDR1 MNHEY and CDR2 SMNVEV. V is pared back by 2 bases and J by 0 bases, with 6 bases lying between the germline termini. The CDR3 contains 14 residues, cysteine and phenylalanine counted. Only the CDR3 DNA stays, 42 bases, in frame from base 1. TCRbeta CDR3 regions were amplified from genomic DNA using the immunoSEQ Assay, a bias-controlled multiplex PCR. Per the source publication's procedure: Within the assay, amplification of reference gene primers was used to estimate how many nucleated cells each sample contained. To quantify the absolute abundance of each unique TCRbeta CDR3 rearrangement, sequence reads were collapsed and filtered. For each sample, productive Simpson clonality was calculated as the square root of Simpson's diversity index across productive rearrangements. The table was pulled from immuneACCESS by TCRdb, which kept in-frame rearrangements only. Such tables lose some clones; where checked, under half of the loss comes from unresolved V genes, and the rest has no known cause. Clone size and V and J calls were adopted from that table, with D and trimming inferred from the DNA. This sample lists approximately 200,000 clones; about 91% were detected once. The biggest ten clones account for roughly 4.2% of the sample.

The collaborating institutions used their own protocols to collect whole blood in K2EDTA tubes. For TCRbeta analysis, collaborators shipped samples in one of three forms: frozen whole blood, isolated PBMCs, or DNA extracted from either of those sample types. The sequence was collected from a woman aged 30 to 39 with acute or convalescent COVID-19. Sequencing was done on a sample of peripheral blood. The V gene is TRBV27 and the J gene is TRBJ2-3; the D gene is perhaps TRBD2, from 5 matching bases. At the DNA level, the sequence is TGTGCCAGCAGTTTACGGACTAGCACAGATACGCAGTATTTT. It translates as CASSLRTSTDTQYF.